These 11 T cell receptor beta chains came from one sample sequenced in a study of OX40 agonist ivuxolimab in advanced cancers. Produced via immunoSEQ multiplex PCR; TCRdb's table is partial and in-frame only. The data contain under 80,000 clones, 85% to 90% of them singletons. Sequenced here: CD4+ or CD8+ T cells sorted from blood, sampled in a trial of the OX40 agonist ivuxolimab. Source of these receptors: an adult with an advanced solid tumor such as melanoma, head and neck, liver or kidney cancer.

This clone was counted many times. The CDR3 bases are TGCGCCAGCAGCGAACTAGCGGGAGGAAAAGAGCAGTACTTC. It yields the protein CASSELAGGKEQYF. The chain is built from TRBV5-1 and TRBJ2-7, with 12 bases matching TRBD2. V lost 4 bases to trimming and J lost 7 bases; unmatched junction nucleotides: 6. Germline V lookup: CDR1 SGHRS, CDR2 YFSETQ. CDR3 length equals 14 residues.

V and J are TRBV18 and TRBJ2-7; D possibly corresponds to TRBD1 (5 bases). The CDR3 extends over 13 amino acids. Germline V lookup: CDR1 KGHSH, CDR2 LQKENI. V was clipped by 6 bases and J by 5 bases, with 14 bases between them. The CDR3 region has the DNA TGTGCCAGCTCCCAAAAGGGCAGGGACGAGCAGTACTTC. Residues: CASSQKGRDEQYF.

V usage is TRBV10-1 and J usage is TRBJ1-5; 8 nucleotides align to TRBD1. CDR3 length: 14 amino acids. The V gene's germline CDR1 is WNHNN and CDR2 SYGVQD (reference sequence). Trimming removed 5 bases from V and 5 bases from J; junction bases left unmatched: 5. The CDR3 reads CASSTGQGHQPQHF. CDR3 in DNA: TGCGCCAGCAGTACCGGACAGGGCCATCAGCCCCAGCATTTT.

The chain joins TRBV2 to TRBJ1-5, with a tentative D call TRBD1 (6 bases). The length of the CDR3 is 15 residues. Trimming removed 5 bases at V and 5 bases at J, with 16 bases between. Looked up from germline, CDR1 is SNHLY and CDR2 is FYNNEI. Here the CDR3 reads CASSNRQVKDQPQHF. CDR3 DNA sequence: TGTGCCAGCAGTAACAGACAGGTAAAAGATCAGCCCCAGCATTTT.

This chain joins TRBV27 and TRBJ2-7; the D is unclear. Germline V gives CDR1 MNHEY, CDR2 SMNVEV (reference sequence). Trimming cost V 2 bases and J 4 bases, with 3 bases left between them. The CDR3 is made up of 11 amino acids. The CDR3 coding sequence is TGTGCCAGCAGTTTAGGTTACGAGCAGTACTTC. This encodes CASSLGYEQYF.

J is TRBJ2-7 and V is TRBV5-5, with a possible D match to TRBD2 (7 bases). Germline V gene data show CDR1 as SGHKS and CDR2 as YYEKEE (reference sequence). The CDR3 length is 14 residues. Trimming took 1 base from V and 5 from J, leaving 13 bases between them. The CDR3, as DNA: TGTGCCAGCAGCTTGCGAGGGGGGGACCACGAGCAGTACTTC. Its translation is CASSLRGGDHEQYF.

J is TRBJ2-5 and V is TRBV11-2; the match to TRBD2 covers 12 bases. The CDR3 is made up of 19 amino acids. Germline-derived CDR1 and CDR2 are SGHAT and FQNNGV. The junction had 13 bases not matched to a gene; V was cut back by 3 bases and J by 2 bases. DNA of the CDR3: TGTGCCAGCAGCTTCCGGAGACAAAGGACTAGCGGGGAGCAAGAGACCCAGTACTTC. Translated: CASSFRRQRTSGEQETQYF. The full variable domain, rest sourced from reference TRBV11-2 and TRBJ2-5, is EAGVAQSPRYKIIEKRQSVAFWCNPISGHATLYWYQQILGQGPKLLIQFQNNGVVDDSQLPKDRFSAERLKGVDSTLKIQPAKLEDSAVYLCASSFRRQRTSGEQETQYFGPGTRLLVL.

This clone was observed a few times. The chain carries TRBV10-3 and TRBJ1-1; no definite D call. The V gene's germline CDR1 is ENHRY and CDR2 SYGVKD. This CDR3 has 15 amino acids. Trimming removed 4 bases from V and 3 bases from J, with 15 bases in between. The CDR3 DNA reads as TGTGCCATCAGTGGGACCAGTCAGCGCGACACTGAAGCTTTCTTT. Its protein product is CAISGTSQRDTEAFF.

A few counts support this clone. V is TRBV7-9 and J is TRBJ2-5; TRBD2 agrees at 7 bases. CDR1 SEHNR and CDR2 FQNEAQ come from the germline V gene (reference sequence). Trimming at V came to 5 bases and at J to 4 bases, leaving 7 bases not matched to a gene. The CDR3 contains 14 residues. CDR3 sequence reads: CASSRTSGGETQYF. The CDR3 bases are TGTGCCAGCAGCCGTACCTCGGGGGGAGAGACCCAGTACTTC.

The chain is built from TRBV6-5 and TRBJ2-7; D may be TRBD1 or TRBD2 (6 bases each). The CDR3 length is 16 residues. Per the germline V gene, CDR1 is MNHEY and CDR2 is SVGAGI. Deletions cut 0 bases from V and 2 bases from J, with 14 bases between. CDR3 sequence (DNA): TGTGCCAGCAGTTACTCGTCAGGGGCGGGAACCTACGAGCAGTACTTC. This encodes CASSYSSGAGTYEQYF.

This sequence joins TRBV4-2 and TRBJ1-3; 7 nucleotides line up with TRBD1. Germline lookup yields CDR1 LGHNA and CDR2 YNFKEQ. Trimming cost V 2 bases and J 10 bases; bases outside gene matches: 14. The CDR3 spans 16 residues. CDR3 loop: CASSQSLSGGLRTIYF. The CDR3 DNA is TGTGCCAGCAGCCAAAGTCTCTCAGGGGGACTTAGGACCATATATTTT.